This is a list of T cell receptor beta chains from one sample in a study of blood T cell repertoires in COVID-19. Clones were read by immunoSEQ multiplex PCR, and TCRdb kept only the in-frame ones, dropping some. Here the sample spans roughly 480,000 clones, 80% to 90% being singletons. Source material: peripheral blood. These receptors originate from a man aged 18 to 29 with COVID-19, enrolled during active disease. CDR3s include the opening cysteine and the closing phenylalanine or tryptophan. Each record gives: CDR3 length, clone size, D gene, V gene, J gene, CDR3 DNA, CDR3 protein. The D gene is left open where the match is weak. Clone sizes are given selectively: once, few, many, or a class where the clone is expanded.

16	once	TRBD1	TRBV24-1	TRBJ2-2	TGTGCCACCAGTGCCAGGGACAGGGAGGTCCCCGGGGAGCTGTTTTTT	CATSARDREVPGELFF
18	few	.	TRBV21-1	TRBJ1-6	TGTGCCAGCAGCAAAGGGCGCCTTGGAGACAGGGGAAATTCACCCCTCCACTTT	CASSKGRLGDRGNSPLHF
15	.	.	TRBV3-1/TRBV3-2	TRBJ1-1	TGTGCCAGCAGGGGAAGGGGCGGGATGAACACTGAAGCTTTCTTT	CASRGRGGMNTEAFF
15	.	TRBD2	TRBV5-5	TRBJ2-7	TGTGCCAGCAGCGTACAGACTAGCGGACCCTACGAGCAGTACTTC	CASSVQTSGPYEQYF
16	.	.	TRBV3-1/TRBV3-2	TRBJ2-7	TGTGCCAGCAGCCAAGATGGGGCAGGAACCTCCTACGAGCAGTACTTC	CASSQDGAGTSYEQYF
16	.	.	TRBV3-1/TRBV3-2	TRBJ1-1	TGTGCCAGCAGCCCCTCGCCTGTGGGGCGCGACACTGAAGCTTTCTTT	CASSPSPVGRDTEAFF
13	.	TRBD1	TRBV27	TRBJ1-2	TGTGCCAGCAGTTTTGGGGACAGCTATGGCTACACCTTC	CASSFGDSYGYTF
15	.	.	TRBV7-9	TRBJ2-7	TGTGCCAGCAGCTCCCTAGGTGGGGCCTCCTACGAGCAGTACTTC	CASSSLGGASYEQYF
15	.	.	TRBV5-1	TRBJ1-4	TGCGCCAGCAGCTCGTCGGGTACCCTCGGTGAAAAACTGTTTTTT	CASSSSGTLGEKLFF
16	.	TRBD2	TRBV2	TRBJ2-3	TGTGCCAGCAGTGAAGTGGCGGGGGTTTCCACAGATACGCAGTATTTT	CASSEVAGVSTDTQYF
16	once	TRBD1	TRBV7-7	TRBJ2-1	TGTGCTAGCAGCACTGGGACAGGGGTTTCCTACAATGAGCAGTTCTTC	CASSTGTGVSYNEQFF
14	.	.	TRBV6-5	TRBJ1-2	TGTGCCAGCAGTCCCGACCGGGGGAGTGTGGGCTACACCTTC	CASSPDRGSVGYTF
17	.	.	TRBV6-4	TRBJ1-1	TGTGCCAGCAGTGACTCGGTGATTCTGGGGGCCACCACTGAAGCTTTCTTT	CASSDSVILGATTEAFF
14	.	TRBD1	TRBV18	TRBJ2-3	TGTGCCAGCTCACCAATACAGGGGACAGATACGCAGTATTTT	CASSPIQGTDTQYF
14	once	.	TRBV29-1	TRBJ1-4	TGCAGCGTGAGCGGGGTGATAGCTAATGAAAAACTGTTTTTT	CSVSGVIANEKLFF
15	few	TRBD1	TRBV7-2	TRBJ2-1	TGTGCCAGCAGTATAAACAGGGGATTTTACAATGAGCAGTTCTTC	CASSINRGFYNEQFF
14	.	.	TRBV5-1	TRBJ1-1	TGCGCCAGCAGCCCGGATGGGCAGCCCACGGTAGCTTTCTTT	CASSPDGQPTVAFF
13	.	.	TRBV24-1	TRBJ1-2	TGTGCCACCAGTTCCCTGGACAGTTATGGCTACACCTTC	CATSSLDSYGYTF
14	.	.	TRBV19	TRBJ2-1	TGTGCCAGTAGTATAGGAGACAGCTACAATGAGCAGTTCTTC	CASSIGDSYNEQFF
15	once	TRBD1	TRBV7-9	TRBJ1-1	TGTGCCAGCAGCGCCGTGGGACAGGTGGGGACTGAAGCTTTCTTT	CASSAVGQVGTEAFF
13	.	.	TRBV5-5	TRBJ1-5	TGTGCCAGCAGCGGGGGGAACAATCAGCCCCAGCATTTT	CASSGGNNQPQHF
14	.	.	TRBV18	TRBJ1-6	TGTGCCAGCTCACCACAAGGGGCCAATTCACCCCTCCACTTT	CASSPQGANSPLHF
14	.	.	TRBV30	TRBJ2-1	TGTGCCTACTCGGGACTCATTGGGTACAATGAGCAGTTCTTC	CAYSGLIGYNEQFF
18	.	TRBD2	TRBV7-2	TRBJ2-5	TGTGCCAGCAGCTCACGAGTAGCGGGTACCGGACATCAAGAGACCCAGTACTTC	CASSSRVAGTGHQETQYF